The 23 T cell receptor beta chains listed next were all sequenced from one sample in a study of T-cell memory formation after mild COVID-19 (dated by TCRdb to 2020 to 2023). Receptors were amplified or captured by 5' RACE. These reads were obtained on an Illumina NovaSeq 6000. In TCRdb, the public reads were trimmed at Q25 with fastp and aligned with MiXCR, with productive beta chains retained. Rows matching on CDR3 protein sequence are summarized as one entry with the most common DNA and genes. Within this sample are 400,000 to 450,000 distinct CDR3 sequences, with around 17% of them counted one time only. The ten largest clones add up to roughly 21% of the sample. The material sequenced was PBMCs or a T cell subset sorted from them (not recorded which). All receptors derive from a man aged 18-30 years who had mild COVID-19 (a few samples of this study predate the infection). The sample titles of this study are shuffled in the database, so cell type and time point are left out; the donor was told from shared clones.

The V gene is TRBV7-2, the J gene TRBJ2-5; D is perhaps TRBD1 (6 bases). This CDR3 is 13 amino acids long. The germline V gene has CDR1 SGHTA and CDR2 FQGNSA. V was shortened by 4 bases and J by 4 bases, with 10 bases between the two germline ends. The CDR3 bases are TGTGCCAGCAGCTGGGGGCAGAGAGAGACCCAGTACTTC. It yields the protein CASSWGQRETQYF. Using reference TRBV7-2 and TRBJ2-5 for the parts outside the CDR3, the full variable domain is GAGVSQSPSNKVTEKGKDVELRCDPISGHTALYWYRQSLGQGLEFLIYFQGNSAPDKSGLPSDRFSAERTGGSVSTLTIQRTQQEDSAVYLCASSWGQRETQYFGPGTRLLVL.

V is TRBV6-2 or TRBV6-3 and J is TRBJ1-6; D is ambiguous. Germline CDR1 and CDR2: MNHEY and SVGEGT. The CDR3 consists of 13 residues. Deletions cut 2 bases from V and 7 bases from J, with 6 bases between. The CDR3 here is CASSYRSNSPLHF. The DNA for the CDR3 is TGTGCCAGCAGTTACAGAAGCAATTCACCCCTCCACTTT.

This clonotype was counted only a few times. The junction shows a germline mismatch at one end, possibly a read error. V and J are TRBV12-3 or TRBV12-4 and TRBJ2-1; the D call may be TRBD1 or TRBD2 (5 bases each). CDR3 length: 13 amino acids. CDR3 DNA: TGTGCCAGCGTAGGAGAGGCCCAACCTGGGGGTGTCTTC. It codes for CASVGEAQPGGVF.

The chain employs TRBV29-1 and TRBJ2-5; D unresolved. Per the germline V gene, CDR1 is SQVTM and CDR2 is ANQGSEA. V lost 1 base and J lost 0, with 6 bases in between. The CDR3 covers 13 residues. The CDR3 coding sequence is TGCAGCGTTGAAGGGGTGTACCAAGAGACCCAGTACTTC. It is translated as CSVEGVYQETQYF.

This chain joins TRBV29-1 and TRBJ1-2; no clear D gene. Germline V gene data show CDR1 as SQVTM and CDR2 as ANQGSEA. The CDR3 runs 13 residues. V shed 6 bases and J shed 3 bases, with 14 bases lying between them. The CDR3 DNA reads TGCAGCGTCCAGGTGGTCAACTACTATGGCTACACCTTC. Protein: CSVQVVNYYGYTF.

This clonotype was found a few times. In DNA form, the CDR3 reads TGTGCCACCAGTGATGTAATTCCCTACGAGCAGTACTTC. This gives the protein CATSDVIPYEQYF. The V gene is TRBV24-1, the J gene TRBJ2-7; no clear D. The V end lost 3 bases, the J end lost 2 bases, and 7 bases lay between the germline ends. The CDR3 totals 13 residues. The germline V gene has CDR1 KGHDR and CDR2 SFDVKD.

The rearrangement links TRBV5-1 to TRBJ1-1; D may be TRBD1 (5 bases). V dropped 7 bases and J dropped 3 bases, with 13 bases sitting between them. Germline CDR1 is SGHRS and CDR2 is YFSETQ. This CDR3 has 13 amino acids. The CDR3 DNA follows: TGCGCCAGCTCTTTACAGGCTGACACTGAAGCTTTCTTT. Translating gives CASSLQADTEAFF.

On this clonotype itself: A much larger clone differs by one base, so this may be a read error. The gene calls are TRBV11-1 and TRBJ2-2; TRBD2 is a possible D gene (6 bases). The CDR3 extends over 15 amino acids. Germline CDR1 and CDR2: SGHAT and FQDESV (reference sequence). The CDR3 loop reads CASSPGTGNTGDLFF. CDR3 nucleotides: TGTGCCAGCAGCCCCGGGACTGGTAACACCGGGGATCTGTTTTTT.

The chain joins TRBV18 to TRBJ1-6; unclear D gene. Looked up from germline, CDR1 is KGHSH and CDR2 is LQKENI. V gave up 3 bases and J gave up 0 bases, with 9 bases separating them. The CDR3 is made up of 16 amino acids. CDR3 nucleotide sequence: TGTGCCAGCTCACCCACTCGGAGCTCCTATAATTCACCCCTCCACTTT. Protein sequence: CASSPTRSSYNSPLHF. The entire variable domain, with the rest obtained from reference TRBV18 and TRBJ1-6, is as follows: NAGVMQNPRHLVRRRGQEARLRCSPMKGHSHVYWYRQLPEEGLKFMVYLQKENIIDESGMPKERFSAEFPKEGPSILRIQQVVRGDSAAYFCASSPTRSSYNSPLHFGNGTRLTVT.

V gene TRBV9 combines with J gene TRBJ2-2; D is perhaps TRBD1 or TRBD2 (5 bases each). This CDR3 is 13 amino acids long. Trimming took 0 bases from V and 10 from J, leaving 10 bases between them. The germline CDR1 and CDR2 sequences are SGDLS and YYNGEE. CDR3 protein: CASSVVDGAELFF. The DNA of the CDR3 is TGTGCCAGCAGCGTAGTAGACGGGGCGGAGCTGTTTTTT.

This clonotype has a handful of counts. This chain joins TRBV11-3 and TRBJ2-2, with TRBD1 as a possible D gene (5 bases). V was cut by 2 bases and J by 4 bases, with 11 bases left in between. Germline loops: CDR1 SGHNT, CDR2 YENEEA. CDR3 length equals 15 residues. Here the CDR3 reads CASSLWGSGTGELFF. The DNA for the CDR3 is TGTGCCAGCAGCTTATGGGGCTCGGGCACCGGGGAGCTGTTTTTT.

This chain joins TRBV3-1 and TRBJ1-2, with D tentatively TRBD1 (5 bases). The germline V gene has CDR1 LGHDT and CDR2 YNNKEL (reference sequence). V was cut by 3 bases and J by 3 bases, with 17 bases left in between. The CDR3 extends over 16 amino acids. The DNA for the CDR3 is TGTGCCAGCAGCCATTATGGGGGGAGAAAGGACTATGGCTACACCTTC. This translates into CASSHYGGRKDYGYTF.

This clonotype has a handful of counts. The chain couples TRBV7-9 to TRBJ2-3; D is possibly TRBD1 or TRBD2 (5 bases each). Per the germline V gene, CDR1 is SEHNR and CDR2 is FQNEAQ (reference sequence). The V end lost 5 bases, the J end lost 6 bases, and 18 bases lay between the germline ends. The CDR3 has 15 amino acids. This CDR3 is CASSDRGKGTDTQYF. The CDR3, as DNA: TGTGCCAGCAGCGATCGAGGCAAGGGGACGGATACGCAGTATTTT.

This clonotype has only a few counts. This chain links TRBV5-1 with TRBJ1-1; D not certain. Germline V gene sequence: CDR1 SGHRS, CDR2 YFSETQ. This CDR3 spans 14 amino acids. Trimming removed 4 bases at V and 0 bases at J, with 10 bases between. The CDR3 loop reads CASSADGMNTEAFF. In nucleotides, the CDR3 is TGCGCCAGCAGCGCCGACGGAATGAACACTGAAGCTTTCTTT.

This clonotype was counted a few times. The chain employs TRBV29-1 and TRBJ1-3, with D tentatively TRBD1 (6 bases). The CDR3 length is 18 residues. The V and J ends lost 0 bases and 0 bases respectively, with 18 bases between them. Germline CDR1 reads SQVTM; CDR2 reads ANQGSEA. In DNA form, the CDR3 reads TGCAGCGTTGAAGATGTTGGGGGGCGAGGAGGCTCTGGAAACACCATATATTTT. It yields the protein CSVEDVGGRGGSGNTIYF.

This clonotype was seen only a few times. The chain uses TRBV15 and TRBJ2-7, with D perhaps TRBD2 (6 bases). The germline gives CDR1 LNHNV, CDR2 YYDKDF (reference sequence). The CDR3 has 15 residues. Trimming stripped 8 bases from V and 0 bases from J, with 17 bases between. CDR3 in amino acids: CATALEAGSSYEQYV. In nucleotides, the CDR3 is TGTGCCACCGCACTCGAGGCGGGAAGCTCCTACGAGCAGTACGTC.

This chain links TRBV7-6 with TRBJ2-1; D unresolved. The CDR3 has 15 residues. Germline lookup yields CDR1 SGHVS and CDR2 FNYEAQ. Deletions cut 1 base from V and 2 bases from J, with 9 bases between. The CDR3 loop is CASSLGVGPYNEQFF. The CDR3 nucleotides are TGTGCCAGCAGCTTAGGAGTGGGCCCCTACAATGAGCAGTTCTTC.

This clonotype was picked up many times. CDR3 in amino acids: CSARGGGAGYTQYF. The CDR3 DNA reads TGCAGTGCGCGTGGGGGGGGCGCGGGTTATACGCAGTATTTT. The chain is built from TRBV20-1 and TRBJ2-3, with D perhaps TRBD2 (7 bases). The V gene's germline CDR1 is DFQATT and CDR2 SNEGSKA (reference sequence). The length of the CDR3 is 14 residues. The V end lost 6 bases, the J end lost 7 bases, and 20 bases lay between the germline ends.

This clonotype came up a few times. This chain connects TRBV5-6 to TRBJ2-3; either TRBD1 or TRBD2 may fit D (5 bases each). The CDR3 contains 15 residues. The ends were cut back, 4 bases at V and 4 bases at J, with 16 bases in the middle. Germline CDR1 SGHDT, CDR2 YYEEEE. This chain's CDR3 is CASSPGFRDADTQYF. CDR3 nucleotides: TGTGCCAGCAGCCCGGGTTTCAGGGACGCAGATACGCAGTATTTT.

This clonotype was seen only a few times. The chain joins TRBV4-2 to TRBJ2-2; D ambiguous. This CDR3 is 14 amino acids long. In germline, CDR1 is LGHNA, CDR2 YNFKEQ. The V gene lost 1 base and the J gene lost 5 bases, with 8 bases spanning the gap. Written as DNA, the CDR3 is TGTGCCAGCAGCCAAGGGGCCCTAACCGGGGAGCTGTTTTTT. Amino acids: CASSQGALTGELFF.

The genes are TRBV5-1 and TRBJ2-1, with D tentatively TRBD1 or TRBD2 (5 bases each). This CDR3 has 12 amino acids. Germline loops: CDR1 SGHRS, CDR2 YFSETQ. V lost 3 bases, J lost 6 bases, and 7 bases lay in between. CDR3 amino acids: CASSWGFNEQFF. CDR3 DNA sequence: TGCGCCAGCAGCTGGGGGTTCAATGAGCAGTTCTTC.

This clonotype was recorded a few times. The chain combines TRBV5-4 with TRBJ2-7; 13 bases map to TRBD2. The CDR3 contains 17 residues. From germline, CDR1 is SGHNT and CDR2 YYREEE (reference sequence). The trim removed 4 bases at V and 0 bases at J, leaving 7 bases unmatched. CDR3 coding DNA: TGTGCCAGCAGCCGGGGACTAGCGGGGCCGAACTCCTACGAGCAGTACTTC. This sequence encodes CASSRGLAGPNSYEQYF.

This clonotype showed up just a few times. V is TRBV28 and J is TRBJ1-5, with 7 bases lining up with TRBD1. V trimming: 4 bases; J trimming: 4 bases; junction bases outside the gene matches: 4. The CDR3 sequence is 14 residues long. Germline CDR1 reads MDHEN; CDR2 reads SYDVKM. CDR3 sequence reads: CASSYRGQNQPQHF. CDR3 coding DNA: TGTGCCAGCAGTTACAGGGGACAAAATCAGCCCCAGCATTTT.